These 3 T cell receptor beta chains originate from one sample sequenced in a study of STAT5B mutations in CD4+ large granular lymphocyte leukemia. Produced via immunoSEQ multiplex PCR; TCRdb's table is partial and in-frame only. This sample yields approximately 30,000 clones, of which approximately 67% are seen a single time; approximately 1.6% belongs to the top ten. Sequencing was performed on CD4+ T cells from blood buffy coats. The receptors shown here come from a human donor in good health.

This clone has just a few counts. The chain couples TRBV5-1 to TRBJ1-5, with TRBD1 identical over 7 bases. There are 14 residues in the CDR3. Germline V gene sequence: CDR1 SGHRS, CDR2 YFSETQ. After removal of 4 bases from V and 5 bases from J, the junction contained 6 bases not matched to a gene. The DNA for the CDR3 is TGCGCCAGCAGCCCGGGGCAGGGGGATCAGCCCCAGCATTTT. This codes for CASSPGQGDQPQHF.

In this sample, this clone turned up a few times. The chain employs TRBV5-4 and TRBJ2-1; tentatively, D is TRBD2 (5 bases). Trimming removed 4 bases at V and 5 bases at J, with 7 bases between. CDR3 length: 12 residues. CDR1 SGHNT and CDR2 YYREEE come from the germline V gene (reference sequence). CDR3 sequence reads: CASSATNNEQFF. The CDR3 DNA reads as TGTGCCAGCAGCGCGACTAACAATGAGCAGTTCTTC. The full variable domain, completed using reference TRBV5-4 and TRBJ2-1, is ETGVTQSPTHLIKTRGQQVTLRCSSQSGHNTVSWYQQALGQGPQFIFQYYREEENGRGNFPPRFSGLQFPNYSSELNVNALELDDSALYLCASSATNNEQFFGPGTRLTVL.

The V gene is TRBV18, the J gene TRBJ1-1, with 7 positions matching TRBD1. The trim removed 0 bases at V and 8 bases at J, leaving 6 bases unmatched. CDR3 size: 14 residues. The V gene's germline CDR1 is KGHSH and CDR2 LQKENI. CDR3 DNA sequence: TGTGCCAGCTCACCACCATTGGACAGGAACGAAGCTTTCTTT. Encoded protein: CASSPPLDRNEAFF.